Listed below are T cell receptor beta chains from one sample, sequenced in a study of CD8+CD57+ T cells in acquired aplastic anemia. TCRdb processed the reads anew with MiXCR; each CDR3 protein has one entry. This sample has more than 150,000 distinct CDR3 sequences, with over 60% found just once. The material sequenced was sorted CD4+, CD8+, or CD8+CD57+ T cells (not recorded which) from PBMCs. The receptor source for this set is a human donor with severe aplastic anemia or a healthy control (not recorded which). The CDR3 runs from the conserved cysteine through the conserved F or W. D genes are given only for firm matches. Not all rows give a size; the values are once, few, many and, for expanded clones, a class.

>-|TRBJ2-7|TRBD1|TRBV9
TGTGCCAGCAGCGTAGCTCTACAGACAGGGGGACCCTACGAGCAGTACTTC
CASSVALQTGGPYEQYF
>few|TRBJ2-7|-|TRBV6-1
TGTGCCAGCATGGATTGGGGGCAAGACAGCCCCTACGAGCAGTACTTC
CASMDWGQDSPYEQYF
>few|TRBJ1-2|-|TRBV5-1
TGCGCCAGCAGCTTGGGACAGAACTATGGCTACACCTTC
CASSLGQNYGYTF
>-|TRBJ2-7|TRBD2|TRBV7-9
TGTGCCAGCAGCCTTGGGGGACTAGCGGGAGGGGGCTACGAGCAGTACTTC
CASSLGGLAGGGYEQYF
>-|TRBJ1-1|-|TRBV10-3
TGTGCCATCAGTTTAGGCGGGGCCGTGAACACTGAAGCTTTCTTT
CAISLGGAVNTEAFF
>-|TRBJ1-6|-|TRBV19
TGTGCCAGTAGGGGGTGGATTGAGAATTCACCCCTCCACTTT
CASRGWIENSPLHF
>-|TRBJ1-2|-|TRBV10-3
TGTGCCATCAGTGACTCAACAGGGTCCTATGGCTACACCTTC
CAISDSTGSYGYTF
>-|TRBJ1-6|-|TRBV14
TGTGCCAGCAGTGGGCAAGGACGGGTGACTAATTCACCCCTCCACTTT
CASSGQGRVTNSPLHF
>-|TRBJ2-7|-|TRBV20-1
TGCAGTGCCAACAGGGGAGGGGAGCAGTACTTC
CSANRGGEQYF
>-|TRBJ2-5|TRBD2|TRBV20-1
TGCAGTGCTAGCCTCCCGGGACTAGCGGGGGGGCTACAAGAGACCCAGTACTTC
CSASLPGLAGGLQETQYF
>-|TRBJ1-3|-|TRBV12-3/TRBV12-4
TGTGCCAGCAGCTTGTTGGAAAACACCATATATTTT
CASSLLENTIYF
>-|TRBJ2-6|-|TRBV10-3
TGTGCCATCAGAGACAGCGCTGGGGCCAACGTCCTGACTTTC
CAIRDSAGANVLTF
>-|TRBJ1-2|TRBD1|TRBV5-1
TGCGCCAGCTCAGACAGGGACTATGGCTACACCTTC
CASSDRDYGYTF
>-|TRBJ1-2|TRBD1|TRBV9
TGTGCCAGCAGCTCACGTCTCCGGGACAGGGACGGCTACACCTTC
CASSSRLRDRDGYTF
>-|TRBJ1-4|-|TRBV7-8
TGTGCCAGCAGCTTGGAAGGCGCAACTAATGAAAAACTGTTTTTT
CASSLEGATNEKLFF
>-|TRBJ1-5|TRBD1|TRBV19
TGTGCCAGTACTCCGATTCAGGGGGCGGCTCATAGCAATCAGCCCCAGCATTTT
CASTPIQGAAHSNQPQHF
>-|TRBJ1-6|-|TRBV7-9
TGTGCCAGCAGCTTATTGACAGGCGGGTCACCCCTCCACTTT
CASSLLTGGSPLHF
>-|TRBJ2-7|-|TRBV2
TGTGCCAGCAGTGTTTTGGACGCCACAGTTGGCGAGCAGTACTTC
CASSVLDATVGEQYF
>few|TRBJ2-1|TRBD2|TRBV6-4
TGTGCCAGCAGTCTAGCGGGGGGCACAGATACGCAGTTCTTC
CASSLAGGTDTQFF
>-|TRBJ1-2|-|TRBV7-9
TGTGCCAGCAGCGAGAGTTCTGGCTACACCTTC
CASSESSGYTF
>once|TRBJ2-1|-|TRBV9
TGTGCCAGCAGCCCCTGGGAGTTCGATGAGCAGTTCTTC
CASSPWEFDEQFF
>-|TRBJ2-1|TRBD2|TRBV11-2
TGTGCCAGCAGCCTCCCGGGACTAGCTGCCAATGAGCAGTTCTTC
CASSLPGLAANEQFF
>-|TRBJ1-1|-|TRBV29-1
TGCAGCGTTGTTCAGGGTGGAAGGCAAACTGAAGCTTTCTTT
CSVVQGGRQTEAFF
>-|TRBJ1-2|-|TRBV5-1
TGCGCCAGCAGCCCTTTGACAGGCGATCGCTATGGCTACACCTTC
CASSPLTGDRYGYTF
>-|TRBJ2-7|-|TRBV2
TGTGCCAGCAGTTCAGGGCCCCCCTCCTACGAGCAGTACTTC
CASSSGPPSYEQYF
>-|TRBJ1-2|-|TRBV2
TGTGCCAGCAGTGATCGGGGGATATCTAACTATGGCTACACCTTC
CASSDRGISNYGYTF
>-|TRBJ2-5|-|TRBV12-3/TRBV12-4
TGTGCCAGCAGTTGGACTGCTGTCGAGACCCAGTACTTC
CASSWTAVETQYF
>once|TRBJ2-7|TRBD1|TRBV12-3/TRBV12-4
TGTGCCAGCAGTCCGATTATAACAGGGGAATACGAGCAGTACTTC
CASSPIITGEYEQYF
>few|TRBJ2-2|-|TRBV7-8
TGTGCCAGCACCCTGGCCACCGGGGGCGGGGAGCTGTTTTTT
CASTLATGGGELFF
>-|TRBJ2-1|-|TRBV2
TGTGCCAGCAGTGTCTTCACATACAATGAGCAGTTCTTC
CASSVFTYNEQFF
>-|TRBJ2-7|TRBD1|TRBV7-9
TGTGCCAGCAGCTCAGGGGGCCAGTCTCTCTACGAGCAGTACTTC
CASSSGGQSLYEQYF
>-|TRBJ2-7|-|TRBV20-1
TGCAGTGCTAGAGGTCCCTCCGGTACCGACGAGCAGTACTTC
CSARGPSGTDEQYF
>-|TRBJ1-2|-|TRBV15
TGTGCCACCAGCAGAGGCGCAGATGGCTACACCTTC
CATSRGADGYTF
>-|TRBJ2-7|-|TRBV20-1
TGCAGTGCTAGACTAGGCCGTAATTACGAGCAGTACTTC
CSARLGRNYEQYF
>many|TRBJ2-7|-|TRBV12-5
TGTGCTAGTGGGCCTAACATGTACGAGCAGTACTTC
CASGPNMYEQYF
>-|TRBJ2-7|-|TRBV10-3
TGTGCCATCGTGCAGGGGCCGAGCTCCTACGAGCAGTACTTC
CAIVQGPSSYEQYF
>-|TRBJ2-7|TRBD2|TRBV29-1
TGCAGCGTAGCGGGAGCGAACTACGAGCAGTACTTC
CSVAGANYEQYF
>-|TRBJ2-5|TRBD2|TRBV20-1
TGCAGTGCTCCTACTAGCGGGGGGGCAAGGGAGACCCAGTACTTC
CSAPTSGGARETQYF
>-|TRBJ1-1|-|TRBV20-1
TGCAGTGCTAGAGACCCAGGGCGGAACACTGAAGCTTTCTTT
CSARDPGRNTEAFF
>-|TRBJ1-1|-|TRBV20-1
TGCAGTGCTAGAGGTACAGGGAGAGGTGAAGCTTTCTTT
CSARGTGRGEAFF
>-|TRBJ2-5|-|TRBV7-2
TGTGCCAGCAGCTCGTATTTACAAGAGACCCAGTACTTC
CASSSYLQETQYF
>few|TRBJ2-7|TRBD2|TRBV19
TGTGCCAGTAGCTCAGTAGCGGGGGGTCGCTACGAGCAGTACTTC
CASSSVAGGRYEQYF
>-|TRBJ2-7|-|TRBV7-9
TGTGCCAGCAACCTTAATGGCTACGAGCAGTACTTC
CASNLNGYEQYF
>-|TRBJ1-2|-|TRBV2
TGTGCCAGCAGTGATTCTGCGACAACTAACTATGGCTACACCTTC
CASSDSATTNYGYTF
>few|TRBJ1-2|TRBD1|TRBV6-5
TGTGCCAGCAGTTTACAGACAGGGGCGATCTATGGCTACACCTTC
CASSLQTGAIYGYTF
>once|TRBJ1-2|-|TRBV7-9
TGTGCCAGCAGCTTAGATGCAGGAGCGATCTATGGCTACACCTTC
CASSLDAGAIYGYTF